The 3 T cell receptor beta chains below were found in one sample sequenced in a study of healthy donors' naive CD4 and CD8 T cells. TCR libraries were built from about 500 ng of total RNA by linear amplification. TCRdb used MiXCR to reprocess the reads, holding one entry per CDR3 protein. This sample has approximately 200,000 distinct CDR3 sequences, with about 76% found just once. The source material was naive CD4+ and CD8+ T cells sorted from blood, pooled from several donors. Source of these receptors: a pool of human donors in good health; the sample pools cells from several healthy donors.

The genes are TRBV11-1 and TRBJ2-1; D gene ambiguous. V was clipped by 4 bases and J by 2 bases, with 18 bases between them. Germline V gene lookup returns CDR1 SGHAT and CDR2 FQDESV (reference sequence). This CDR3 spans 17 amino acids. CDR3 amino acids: CASSSTSVSMTYNEQFF. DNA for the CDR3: TGTGCCAGCAGCTCCACCTCGGTTTCCATGACCTACAATGAGCAGTTCTTC. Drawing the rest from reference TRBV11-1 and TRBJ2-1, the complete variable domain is EAEVAQSPRYKITEKSQAVAFWCDPISGHATLYWYRQILGQGPELLVQFQDESVVDDSQLPKDRFSAERLKGVDSTLKIQPAELGDSAMYLCASSSTSVSMTYNEQFFGPGTRLTVL.

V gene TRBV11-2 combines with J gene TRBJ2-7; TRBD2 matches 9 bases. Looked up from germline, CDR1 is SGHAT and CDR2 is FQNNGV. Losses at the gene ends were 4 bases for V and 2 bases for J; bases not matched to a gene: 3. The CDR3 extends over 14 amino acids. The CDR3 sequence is CASSSRLAAYEQYF. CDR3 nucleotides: TGTGCCAGCAGCTCCCGACTAGCGGCCTACGAGCAGTACTTC.

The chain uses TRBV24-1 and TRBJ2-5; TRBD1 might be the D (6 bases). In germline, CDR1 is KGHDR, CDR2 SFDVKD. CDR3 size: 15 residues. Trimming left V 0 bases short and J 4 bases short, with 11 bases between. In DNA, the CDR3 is TGTGCCACCAGTGATTTGCAGGGGACGCGAGAGACCCAGTACTTC. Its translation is CATSDLQGTRETQYF.